The source of this T cell receptor beta chain is a study of blood T cell repertoires in COVID-19. TCRdb's table, derived via immunoSEQ multiplex PCR, lists solely in-frame clones and lacks some. The sample has about 100,000 clones, 88% seen once. Germline V lookup: CDR1 SGHTA, CDR2 FQGNSA. Trimming cost V 5 bases and J 2 bases, with 12 bases left between them. This CDR3 is built from 15 residues. The rearrangement uses TRBV7-2 and TRBJ2-2; D might be TRBD2 (6 bases). The sequenced material came from peripheral blood. This sequence was found in a human donor in a cohort sampled during active COVID-19. As DNA, the CDR3 is TGTGCCAGCAGCACCGGACTAACCAACACCGGGGAGCTGTTTTTT. Translated: CASSTGLTNTGELFF.